One T cell receptor beta chain is described in this entry. This sample is part of a study of T cell changes during pregnancy in multiple sclerosis. TCRdb keeps only in-frame clones here, not all; method: immunoSEQ multiplex PCR. Seen here are 40,000 to 55,000 clones, about nine tenths observed once, and the top ten hold approximately 0.29%. The CDR3 length is 15 residues. V lost 0 bases and J 3 bases, leaving 13 bases between the germline ends. The germline V gene encodes CDR1 SGHDT and CDR2 YYEEEE. This receptor was obtained from a female donor with multiple sclerosis, enrolled in a pregnancy study. The V gene is TRBV5-6, the J gene TRBJ2-7; the D gene is possibly TRBD1 (6 bases). The input for sequencing was CD4+ T cells from peripheral blood mononuclear cells, taken in the second trimester of pregnancy. CDR3 amino acids: CASSLGDRRNYEQYF. The CDR3 DNA reads as TGTGCCAGCAGCTTGGGCGACAGGCGAAACTACGAGCAGTACTTC.